The next 23 T cell receptor delta chains were all read from a single sample in a study of gamma-delta chains in newborns, infants, children. TCRdb re-called clones from the reads using CATT. The data hold fewer than 4,500 delta-chain clones, with roughly 0.6% observed a single time. The sequenced sample was blood. These receptors all stem from a child who was a newborn, infant or young child, either healthy, febrile or measles-vaccinated (not recorded which).

For this clone: A read error likely explains why the TCRdb protein, taken from a much larger clone, differs from this DNA's translation at residue 16; the protein shown is translated from the DNA. V gene TRDV2 combines with J gene TRDJ3; 9 nucleotides line up with TRDD3. This CDR3 is 18 amino acids long. Looked up from germline, CDR1 is GEAIGNYY and CDR2 is EKD. The CDR3 region has the DNA TGTGCCTGTGACACCTGGGGGATAGAAGCCTGGGACACCCGACAGGTGTTTTTC. Protein product: CACDTWGIEAWDTRQVFF.

This clone was seen only a few times. This sequence may be a read error, since a much larger clone differs from it by one base. The same CDR3 also results from other DNA sequences found in this sample. The chain employs TRDV2 and TRDJ3, with TRDD3 identical over 11 bases. The CDR3 is made up of 18 amino acids. Germline values: CDR1 GEAIGNYY, CDR2 EKD. This CDR3 is CACDILGDSSWDTRQMFF. The CDR3 DNA reads as TGTGCCTGCGACATACTGGGGGATAGTTCCTGGGACACCCGACAGATGTTTTTC.

Only a few counts were recorded for this clone. With a much larger clone just one base away, this may be a read error. The chain recombines TRDV2 with TRDJ3; TRDD3 aligns across 8 bases. V lost 0 bases and J lost 5; bases outside the gene matches: 11. Per germline, CDR1 GEAIGNYY and CDR2 EKD. The CDR3 is 19 residues long. The CDR3 loop reads CACDTVKTGDTGDTRQMFF. CDR3 DNA sequence: TGTGCCTGTGACACCGTGAAGACTGGGGATACCGGGGACACCCGACAGATGTTTTTC.

This clone was seen more than once but under ten times. Given a far larger clone just one base away, this is likely a sequencing read error. Other DNA sequences within the sample encode an identical CDR3. V gene TRAV29/DV5 combines with J gene TRDJ2; D is perhaps TRDD3 (6 bases). Trimming pared 0 bases from V and 3 bases from J, leaving 15 bases between. This CDR3 comprises 16 residues. The germline V gene encodes CDR1 NSMFDY and CDR2 ISSIKDK. CDR3 DNA: TGTGCAGCAAGCGCGGGGGACCCCATTCTGACAGCACAACTCTTCTTT. The encoded protein is CAASAGDPILTAQLFF.

The table lists this clone with a few counts. This DNA translates differently at residue 10 from the TCRdb protein, which is that of a much larger clone; a read error is likely, and the protein shown is the DNA's own translation. V and J are TRDV2 and TRDJ1; TRDD3 matches at 11 bases. Germline V lookup: CDR1 GEAIGNYY, CDR2 EKD. The junction had 4 bases not matched to a gene; V was cut back by 1 base and J by 1 base. CDR3 length: 16 residues. CDR3 nucleotides: TGTGCCTGTGACACAATGGGGGATACGTGCACCGATAAACTCATCTTT. Amino acid sequence: CACDTMGDTCTDKLIF.

This clone was counted only a few times. A much larger clone is a single base away; this may be a read error. The chain recombines TRDV1 with TRDJ1; 12 bases are a match to TRDD3. The V gene's germline CDR1 is TSWWSYY and CDR2 QGS. CDR3 length: 22 residues. The V segment lost 0 bases and the J segment 6 bases; nucleotides outside the gene matches: 23. The CDR3 region has the DNA TGTGCTCTTGGGGAACTTATTACTCGCGCCTACACTGGGGGATACTTTTATAATAAACTCATCTTT. Amino acid sequence: CALGELITRAYTGGYFYNKLIF.

On this clone: Only one base separates this from a far larger clonotype, so it likely reflects a read error. The sample carries other DNA sequences with the same CDR3. The chain couples TRDV2 to TRDJ2; 9 bases are shared with TRDD3. This CDR3 has 18 amino acids. Looked up from germline, CDR1 is GEAIGNYY and CDR2 is EKD. The CDR3 bases are TGCGCCTGTGACACGGTACTGGGGGAAAATCCATTGACAGCACAACTCTTCTTT. This translates into CACDTVLGENPLTAQLFF.

To note about this clone: Since a far larger clone is one base different, this is likely a read error. The same CDR3 arises from other DNA sequences in this sample as well. J is TRDJ1 and V is TRDV2; 8 nucleotides align to TRDD3. This CDR3 comprises 15 residues. Germline-derived CDR1 and CDR2 are GEAIGNYY and EKD. J lost 0 bases, V lost 3 bases, and 5 bases had no gene match. The CDR3 DNA sequence: TGTGCCTGTGACGCCCTACTGGGGGACACCGATAAACTCATCTTT. Translation gives CACDALLGDTDKLIF.

In the case of this clone: The protein TCRdb lists belongs to a much larger clone and differs from this DNA's translation at residue 12, which points to a read error; the protein shown is made from the DNA. The chain employs TRDV2 and TRDJ3; D possibly corresponds to TRDD3 (6 bases). This CDR3 is 18 amino acids long. The germline V gene encodes CDR1 GEAIGNYY and CDR2 EKD. Written as DNA, the CDR3 is TGTGCCTGTGACAAGATGGCTTATGTCTCCTGGGGCACCCGACAGATGTTTTTC. Translation: CACDKMAYVSWGTRQMFF.

Concerning this clone: A far larger clone is one nucleotide away, so this likely arose from a read error. The identical CDR3 is also encoded by other nucleotide sequences in the sample. The rearrangement uses TRDV2 and TRDJ1, with 7 bases that match TRDD3. The germline V gene encodes CDR1 GEAIGNYY and CDR2 EKD. CDR3 length: 14 amino acids. The CDR3 loop reads CACDTVGYTDKLIF. CDR3 sequence (DNA): TGTGCCTGTGACACCGTGGGATACACCGACAAACTCATCTTT.

This clone appeared a few times. This likely traces to a read error, being one base from a far larger clone. The identical CDR3 is also encoded by other nucleotide sequences in the sample. The rearrangement joins TRDV2 to TRDJ3; D remains ambiguous. V gave up 0 bases and J gave up 0 bases, with 20 bases separating them. Germline assignment: CDR1 GEAIGNYY and CDR2 EKD. This CDR3 spans 21 amino acids. CDR3 nucleotides: TGTGCCTGTGACACCATGTCGGAGGGGTACGCTAGCTCCTGGGACACCCGACAGATGTTTTTC. Protein sequence: CACDTMSEGYASSWDTRQMFF.

In this sample, this clone turned up a few times. TCRdb pairs this DNA with a much larger clone's protein that differs at residue 3, likely a read error; the protein shown was translated from the DNA. The same CDR3 also results from other DNA sequences found in this sample. V is TRDV2 and J is TRDJ3; 8 nucleotides line up with TRDD3. CDR1 is GEAIGNYY and CDR2 is EKD in the germline V gene. CDR3 length equals 17 residues. The CDR3 sequence is CARDSTGGSWDTRQMFF. The CDR3 nucleotides read TGTGCCCGTGACAGTACTGGGGGCTCCTGGGACACCCGACAGATGTTTTTC.

This clone was counted a few times. Given a far larger clone just one base away, this is likely a sequencing read error. This sample also contains other DNA sequences that code for the same CDR3. The V call is TRDV2, the J call TRDJ3, with 10 nucleotides matching TRDD3. CDR1 and CDR2 from the germline V gene are GEAIGNYY and EKD. This CDR3 is built from 17 residues. The CDR3: CACDSTGGSWDTRQMFF. Written as DNA, the CDR3 is TGTGCCTGTGACAGTACTGGGGGATCCTGGGATACCCGACAGATGTTTTTC.

This clone was detected a few times. TCRdb attributes to this sequence the protein of a much larger clone, which differs from the DNA translation at residue 9; a read error is likely, and the protein displayed is translated from the DNA. The rearrangement joins TRDV2 to TRDJ3; D unclear. The CDR3 spans 18 residues. Germline values: CDR1 GEAIGNYY, CDR2 EKD. V gave up 1 base and J gave up 0 bases, with 12 bases separating them. The CDR3 region has the DNA TGTGCCTGTGACACAGGAGGGAGCTGCTCCTGGGACACCCGACAGATGTTTTTC. Its translation is CACDTGGSCSWDTRQMFF.

This clone was seen a handful of times. This DNA translates differently at residue 5 from the TCRdb protein, which is that of a much larger clone; a read error is likely, and the protein shown is the DNA's own translation. This chain connects TRAV29/DV5 to TRDJ1; 12 bases line up with TRDD3. CDR1 is NSMFDY, CDR2 ISSIKDK, per germline. J gave up 1 base and V 7 bases, and 11 bases lay outside the gene matches. The CDR3 has 16 amino acids. The CDR3 DNA follows: TGTGCATCATACACCAACTGGGGGATACTCACCGATAAACTCATCTTT. Translated, it gives CASYTNWGILTDKLIF. Based on the CDR3 plus reference TRAV29/DV5 and TRDJ1, the full variable domain is DQQVKQNSPSLSVQEGRISILNCDYTNSMFDYFLWYKKYPAEGPTFLISISSIKDKNEDGRFTVFLNKSAKHLSLHIVPSQPGDSAVYFCASYTNWGILTDKLIFGKGTRVTVEP.

A few counts support this clone. The protein held in TCRdb is that of a much larger clone and does not match this DNA's translation at residue 10, likely because of a read error; the protein shown is translated from the DNA. This chain uses TRDV3 with TRDJ1; 11 bases align to TRDD3. There are 16 residues in the CDR3. With 2 bases clipped from V and 5 bases from J, the junction kept 13 bases outside the gene matches. Germline values: CDR1 TVYSNPD, CDR2 GDNSRS (reference sequence). The CDR3 bases are TGTGCCTTTCGGGGGTACTGGGGGATATGGTGGGATAAACTCATCTTT. Encoded protein: CAFRGYWGIWWDKLIF.

In this sample, this clone is medium-sized (0.01 to 0.1%). The sample carries other DNA sequences with the same CDR3. The chain joins TRDV2 to TRDJ3; 11 nucleotides agree with TRDD3. Germline values: CDR1 GEAIGNYY, CDR2 EKD. This CDR3 comprises 18 residues. Germline trimming cut 1 base from V and 1 base from J; bases unmatched to any gene: 2. CDR3 in DNA: TGTGCCTGTGACACTGGGGGATACGGATCCTGGGACACCCGACAGATGTTTTTC. Translation gives CACDTGGYGSWDTRQMFF.

This clone showed up just a few times. The amino acid sequence in TCRdb belongs to a much larger clone and departs from this DNA's translation at residue 8, likely a sequencing read error; the sequence shown is translated from the DNA. This rearrangement joins TRDV2 to TRDJ3, with 8 nucleotides matching TRDD3. This CDR3 has 17 residues. CDR1 and CDR2 (germline): GEAIGNYY, EKD. V shed 1 base and J 0 bases; nucleotides not matched to a gene: 1. The CDR3 here is CACDTGGCSWDTRQMFF. The CDR3 DNA is TGTGCCTGTGACACTGGGGGATGCTCCTGGGACACCCGACAGATGTTTTTC.

This clone was seen repeatedly, ten times or more. A read error is the likely source, as a far larger clone sits one nucleotide away. The chain is built from TRDV2 and TRDJ2; TRDD3 matches at 8 bases. The V segment lost 4 bases and the J segment 6 bases; nucleotides outside the gene matches: 6. This CDR3 comprises 14 residues. CDR1 GEAIGNYY and CDR2 EKD come from the germline V gene. CDR3 sequence reads: CACDSLGDAAQLFF. The CDR3 DNA reads as TGTGCCTGTGATTCATTGGGGGATGCAGCACAACTCTTCTTT.

Concerning this clone: The TCRdb protein comes from a much larger clone and disagrees with this DNA's translation at residue 16, likely due to a read error; the protein given here is derived from the DNA. This chain links TRDV2 with TRDJ3; 9 bases map to TRDD3. This CDR3 has 18 amino acids. Germline V gene sequence: CDR1 GEAIGNYY, CDR2 EKD. CDR3 amino acids: CACDVLGESSWDTRQTFF. For the CDR3, the DNA is TGTGCCTGTGACGTACTGGGGGAGAGCTCCTGGGACACCCGACAGACGTTTTTC.

This clone has a handful of counts. No DNA is shown, since the ends of the CDR3 on it are uncertain; the CDR3 is the one TCRdb lists. Here the CDR3 reads CSVLLCSKRRGNWGALTDKLIF. The rearrangement joins TRAV29/DV5 to TRDJ1; the table gives TRDD3 as D, unverified against the DNA. The CDR3 has 22 amino acids, counting both end residues. Germline-derived CDR1 and CDR2 are NSMFDY and ISSIKDK.

On this clone: A single base is all that separates this from a far larger clone, so a read error is likely. This chain joins TRDV2 and TRDJ3, with TRDD3 identical over 8 bases. This CDR3 comprises 21 residues. The germline V gene has CDR1 GEAIGNYY and CDR2 EKD. The CDR3 nucleotides read TGTGCCTGTGACACCATGTCGGAGGGATACGCTAGCTCCTGGGACGCCCGACAGATGTTTTTC. The encoded protein is CACDTMSEGYASSWDARQMFF.

Comments on this clone: At one boundary the junction diverges from the germline segment, which might be a read error. Within the sample, other DNA sequences also encode this same CDR3. The chain joins TRDV2 to TRDJ3; 10 bases agree with TRDD3. Per germline, CDR1 GEAIGNYY and CDR2 EKD. The CDR3 consists of 18 residues. The DNA of the CDR3 is TGTGCCTGTGACTCTGTACTGGGGGATGCCTGGGACACCCGACAGATGTTCTTC. Amino acid sequence: CACDSVLGDAWDTRQMFF.